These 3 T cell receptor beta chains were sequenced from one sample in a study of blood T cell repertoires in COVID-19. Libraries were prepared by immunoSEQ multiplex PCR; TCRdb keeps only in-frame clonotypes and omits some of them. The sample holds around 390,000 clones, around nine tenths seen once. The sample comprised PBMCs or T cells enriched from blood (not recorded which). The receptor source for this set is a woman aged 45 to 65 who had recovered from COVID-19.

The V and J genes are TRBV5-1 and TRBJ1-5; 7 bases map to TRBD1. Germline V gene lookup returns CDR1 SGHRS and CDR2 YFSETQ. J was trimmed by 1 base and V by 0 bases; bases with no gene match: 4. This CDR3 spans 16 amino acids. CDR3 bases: TGCGCCAGCAGCTTGGGGACAGGACAAAGCAATCAGCCCCAGCATTTT. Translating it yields CASSLGTGQSNQPQHF.

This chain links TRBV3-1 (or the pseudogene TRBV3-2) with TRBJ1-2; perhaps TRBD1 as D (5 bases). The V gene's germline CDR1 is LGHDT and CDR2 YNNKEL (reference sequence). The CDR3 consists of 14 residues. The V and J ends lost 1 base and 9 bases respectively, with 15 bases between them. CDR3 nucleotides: TGTGCCAGCAGCCAAGCGGGCCAGGGCCCGCGCTACACCTTC. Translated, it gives CASSQAGQGPRYTF.

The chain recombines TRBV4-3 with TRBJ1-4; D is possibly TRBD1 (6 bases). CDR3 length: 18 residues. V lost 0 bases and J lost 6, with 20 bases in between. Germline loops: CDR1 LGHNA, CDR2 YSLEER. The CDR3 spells CASSQDLGGVVPDEKLFF. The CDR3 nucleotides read TGCGCCAGCAGCCAAGATTTAGGGGGAGTGGTTCCGGATGAAAAACTGTTTTTT.